This entry is about one T cell receptor (beta chain). The assay was immunoSEQ multiplex PCR, and TCRdb's table has in-frame clones only and misses some. The data contain about 4,900 clones, approximately 78% of them singletons. This sample is part of a study of hypomethylating agent response in myelodysplastic syndrome. Germline CDR1 and CDR2: MNHEY and SVGAGI. This CDR3 comprises 13 residues. V lost 2 bases and J lost 12, with 17 bases in between. The source was bone marrow, collected before or after starting hypomethylating agent treatment for myelodysplastic syndrome (not recorded which). The clonotype originates from a human donor with myelodysplastic syndrome. The chain carries TRBV6-5 and TRBJ2-7, with D possibly called TRBD1 or TRBD2 (6 bases each). CDR3: CASSYGIGGPPYF. In DNA, the CDR3 is TGTGCCAGCAGTTACGGGATTGGGGGGCCCCCGTACTTC.